The 24 T cell receptor beta chains presented below share a single source sample, sequenced in a study of blood T cell repertoires in COVID-19. This table comes from immunoSEQ multiplex PCR, and its TCRdb copy is limited to in-frame clones, with some not included. The sample has 45,000 to 60,000 clones, roughly 84% seen once. Sequenced sample: peripheral blood. The receptor set was obtained from a woman of 80 years or more with acute or convalescent COVID-19.

This rearrangement joins TRBV7-9 to TRBJ1-2, with 7 bases identical to TRBD1. Germline V gives CDR1 SEHNR, CDR2 FQNEAQ (reference sequence). The CDR3 consists of 13 residues. The V gene end was trimmed by 6 bases and the J gene end by 7 bases; junction bases not matched to a gene: 8. The CDR3 bases are TGTGCCAGCAGTCCGACAGGGTTCGTTGGCTACACCTTC. Translated, it gives CASSPTGFVGYTF.

The rearrangement joins TRBV14 to TRBJ1-2; D unclear. The CDR3 length is 13 residues. With 1 base removed from V and 2 bases from J, the gap between germline ends came to 5 bases. The V gene's germline CDR1 is SGHDN and CDR2 FVKESK. CDR3 sequence: CASSQGRNYGYTF. In nucleotides, the CDR3 is TGTGCCAGCAGCCAAGGGAGGAACTATGGCTACACCTTC.

V gene TRBV18 combines with J gene TRBJ1-5; TRBD1 aligns across 12 bases. The CDR3 loop spans 18 amino acids. Germline V gene lookup returns CDR1 KGHSH and CDR2 LQKENI. V lost 2 bases to trimming and J lost 0 bases; unmatched junction nucleotides: 5. CDR3 amino acids: CASSPMGTGGVSNQPQHF. The CDR3 region has the DNA TGTGCCAGCTCACCAATGGGGACAGGGGGCGTTAGCAATCAGCCCCAGCATTTT.

The chain employs TRBV6-5 and TRBJ1-2; 7 bases match TRBD1. Germline V gives CDR1 MNHEY, CDR2 SVGAGI. The CDR3 consists of 11 residues. V lost 10 bases, J lost 2 bases, and 1 base stayed unmatched. Written as DNA, the CDR3 is TGTGCCACGACAGGGAACTATGGCTACACCTTC. Translated, it gives CATTGNYGYTF.

The rearrangement uses TRBV29-1 and TRBJ2-5, with a weak D call TRBD2 (6 bases). The germline V gene has CDR1 SQVTM and CDR2 ANQGSEA. The CDR3 is made up of 12 amino acids. Deletions cut 6 bases from V and 1 base from J, with 9 bases between. This chain's CDR3 is CSVGGFQETQYF. The CDR3 bases are TGCAGCGTCGGGGGATTCCAAGAGACCCAGTACTTC.

This chain joins TRBV7-6 and TRBJ1-6; the D is unclear. Between the trimmed V and J ends, which lost 4 bases and 9 bases, there was a span of 13 bases. This CDR3 spans 14 amino acids. CDR1 is SGHVS, CDR2 FNYEAQ, per germline. The CDR3 DNA follows: TGTGCCAGCAGCTACGCCACCGTCGGTTCACCCCTCCACTTT. Protein product: CASSYATVGSPLHF.

This clone was observed once. This chain joins TRBV5-4 and TRBJ1-4; possible D gene TRBD1, 6 bases. Germline assignment: CDR1 SGHNT and CDR2 YYREEE (reference sequence). The CDR3 contains 14 residues. Trimming left V 4 bases short and J 5 bases short, with 12 bases between. This CDR3 is CASSPGASNEKLFF. As DNA, the CDR3 is TGTGCCAGCAGCCCAGGGGCTTCCAATGAAAAACTGTTTTTT.

The J gene is TRBJ2-2, the V gene TRBV5-1; D is ambiguous. The CDR3 spans 14 residues. Looked up from germline, CDR1 is SGHRS and CDR2 is YFSETQ. Trimming stripped 0 bases from V and 4 bases from J, with 7 bases between. The chain's CDR3 is CASSLVASTGELFF. The CDR3 region has the DNA TGCGCCAGCAGCTTGGTGGCCAGCACCGGGGAGCTGTTTTTT.

The V gene is TRBV28, the J gene TRBJ1-2; D might be TRBD1 (5 bases). Germline values: CDR1 MDHEN, CDR2 SYDVKM. V gave up 1 base and J gave up 4 bases, with 13 bases separating them. CDR3 length: 15 residues. The CDR3 is CASSLSGHNIYGYTF. CDR3 bases: TGTGCCAGCAGTTTATCTGGACACAATATCTATGGCTACACCTTC.

The chain couples TRBV11-2 to TRBJ1-1; 7 nucleotides align to TRBD1. V lost 5 bases, J lost 0 bases, and 6 bases stayed unmatched. CDR1 is SGHAT and CDR2 is FQNNGV in the germline V gene. The CDR3 length is 15 residues. This CDR3 is CASSVQGRMNTEAFF. The CDR3 region has the DNA TGTGCCAGCAGCGTACAGGGGCGGATGAACACTGAAGCTTTCTTT. The full variable domain, completed using reference TRBV11-2 and TRBJ1-1, is EAGVAQSPRYKIIEKRQSVAFWCNPISGHATLYWYQQILGQGPKLLIQFQNNGVVDDSQLPKDRFSAERLKGVDSTLKIQPAKLEDSAVYLCASSVQGRMNTEAFFGQGTRLTVV.

The rearrangement links TRBV11-2 to TRBJ2-3; 14 bases are a match to TRBD2. With V trimmed by 3 bases and J by 4 bases, 3 bases remained unmatched. Germline loops: CDR1 SGHAT, CDR2 FQNNGV. The CDR3 runs to 16 residues. Here the CDR3 reads CASSLRLAGGSDTQYF. For the CDR3, the DNA is TGTGCCAGCAGCTTGAGACTAGCGGGGGGGTCAGATACGCAGTATTTT.

This chain links TRBV5-4 with TRBJ2-3; tentative D call: TRBD2 (5 bases). Looked up from germline, CDR1 is SGHNT and CDR2 is YYREEE (reference sequence). Trimming left V 4 bases short and J 3 bases short, with 15 bases between. The CDR3 has 15 amino acids. The CDR3 nucleotides read TGTGCCAGCAGCATAGACTTTAGCGAGACAGATACGCAGTATTTT. Translating it yields CASSIDFSETDTQYF.

The chain couples TRBV15 to TRBJ2-3; D possibly corresponds to TRBD1 (6 bases). This CDR3 contains 16 residues. Trimming removed 0 bases at V and 0 bases at J, with 10 bases between. Germline-derived CDR1 and CDR2 are LNHNV and YYDKDF (reference sequence). CDR3 nucleotide sequence: TGTGCCACCAGCAGAGATCTAGGACAGAGCACAGATACGCAGTATTTT. This encodes CATSRDLGQSTDTQYF. The variable domain in full, completed from reference TRBV15 and TRBJ2-3, reads DAMVIQNPRYQVTQFGKPVTLSCSQTLNHNVMYWYQQKSSQAPKLLFHYYDKDFNNEADTPDNFQSRRPNTSFCFLDIRSPGLGDTAMYLCATSRDLGQSTDTQYFGPGTRLTVL.

The V call is TRBV9, the J call TRBJ1-1; D is perhaps TRBD1 (6 bases). Between the trimmed V and J ends, which lost 5 bases and 2 bases, there was a span of 13 bases. This CDR3 has 14 residues. From germline, CDR1 is SGDLS and CDR2 YYNGEE. The CDR3 reads CASSPRTANTEAFF. The CDR3 DNA reads TGTGCCAGCAGTCCCCGGACAGCTAACACTGAAGCTTTCTTT.

The rearrangement uses TRBV12-3 or TRBV12-4 and TRBJ1-1; D gene uncertain. The V and J ends lost 3 bases and 4 bases respectively, with 9 bases between them. CDR3 length: 13 amino acids. The CDR3, as DNA: TGTGCCAGCAGTTTCGTTGGTAGCACTGAAGCTTTCTTT. This sequence encodes CASSFVGSTEAFF.

V and J are TRBV7-9 and TRBJ1-5; 7 bases match TRBD1. V trimming: 5 bases; J trimming: 7 bases; junction bases outside the gene matches: 11. Germline V lookup: CDR1 SEHNR, CDR2 FQNEAQ (reference sequence). The CDR3 runs 15 residues. CDR3: CASSEGTAVGQPQHF. The CDR3 nucleotides read TGTGCCAGCAGCGAGGGGACAGCCGTAGGGCAGCCCCAGCATTTT.

This clone was recorded only once. DNA of the CDR3: TGCAGCGGGGGACAGGGAAACACCATATATTTT. Residues: CSGGQGNTIYF. This chain connects TRBV29-1 to TRBJ1-3; 7 positions match TRBD1. With 7 bases clipped from V and 4 bases from J, the junction kept 1 base outside the gene matches. CDR1 and CDR2 (germline): SQVTM, ANQGSEA. The CDR3 consists of 11 residues.

This chain links TRBV7-9 with TRBJ2-7, with 9 positions matching TRBD1. The length of the CDR3 is 15 residues. Germline V gene lookup returns CDR1 SEHNR and CDR2 FQNEAQ (reference sequence). The J segment lost 3 bases and the V segment lost 5 bases, leaving 8 bases of the junction unmatched. The CDR3 here is CASSAPGQGIYEQYF. The CDR3 DNA follows: TGTGCCAGCAGCGCACCGGGACAGGGAATCTACGAGCAGTACTTC.

The chain combines TRBV7-6 with TRBJ1-1; D may be TRBD1 (5 bases). Trimming took 2 bases from V and 2 from J, leaving 12 bases between them. Germline lookup yields CDR1 SGHVS and CDR2 FNYEAQ. The CDR3 consists of 15 residues. CDR3 bases: TGTGCCAGCAGCTTATTGGGAGGGGTAAACACTGAAGCTTTCTTT. It codes for CASSLLGGVNTEAFF.

Details on this clone: A junction boundary mismatches the germline segment, possibly from a read error. This chain uses TRBV6-5 with TRBJ1-5; 8 bases are a match to TRBD1. Germline values: CDR1 MNHEY, CDR2 SVGAGI. The CDR3 has 14 residues. Here the CDR3 DNA reads TGTGCCAGCAGTAGCGCTGGGACAGGAGGTTCTTGGGATTTT. It is translated as CASSSAGTGGSWDF.

The sample holds one count of this clone. This chain joins TRBV19 and TRBJ1-5; 8 bases are a match to TRBD1. Germline V gene data show CDR1 as LNHDA and CDR2 as SQIVND (reference sequence). This CDR3 spans 13 amino acids. After removal of 7 bases from V and 6 bases from J, the junction contained 5 bases not matched to a gene. The CDR3 reads CASNRGVSQPQHF. The CDR3, as DNA: TGTGCCAGTAACAGGGGGGTCAGTCAGCCCCAGCATTTT.

V usage is TRBV7-6 and J usage is TRBJ2-3; 8 bases align to TRBD2. Losses at the gene ends were 1 base for V and 0 bases for J; bases not matched to a gene: 3. From germline, CDR1 is SGHVS and CDR2 FNYEAQ. The CDR3 sequence is 16 residues long. CDR3: CASSLGGGTSTDTQYF. In nucleotides, the CDR3 is TGTGCCAGCAGCTTAGGCGGGGGGACTAGCACAGATACGCAGTATTTT.

This rearrangement joins TRBV20-1 to TRBJ1-4, with D unresolved. This CDR3 spans 14 amino acids. Trimming removed 3 bases at V and 4 bases at J, with 12 bases between. Germline CDR1 reads DFQATT; CDR2 reads SNEGSKA (reference sequence). In DNA, the CDR3 is TGCAGTGCTAGTCGCGGGCAGCTTAATGAAAAACTGTTTTTT. It encodes CSASRGQLNEKLFF.

The chain combines TRBV5-1 with TRBJ1-1; D is uncertain. The CDR3 loop spans 14 amino acids. V was shortened by 5 bases and J by 4 bases, with 15 bases between the two germline ends. Germline CDR1 and CDR2: SGHRS and YFSETQ. The CDR3 reads CASRIGARGTEAFF. The CDR3, as DNA: TGCGCCAGCAGGATAGGCGCCCGGGGCACTGAAGCTTTCTTT. The full variable domain, in which reference TRBV5-1 and TRBJ1-1 provide the parts outside the CDR3, is KAGVTQTPRYLIKTRGQQVTLSCSPISGHRSVSWYQQTPGQGLQFLFEYFSETQRNKGNFPGRFSGRQFSNSRSEMNVSTLELGDSALYLCASRIGARGTEAFFGQGTRLTVV.